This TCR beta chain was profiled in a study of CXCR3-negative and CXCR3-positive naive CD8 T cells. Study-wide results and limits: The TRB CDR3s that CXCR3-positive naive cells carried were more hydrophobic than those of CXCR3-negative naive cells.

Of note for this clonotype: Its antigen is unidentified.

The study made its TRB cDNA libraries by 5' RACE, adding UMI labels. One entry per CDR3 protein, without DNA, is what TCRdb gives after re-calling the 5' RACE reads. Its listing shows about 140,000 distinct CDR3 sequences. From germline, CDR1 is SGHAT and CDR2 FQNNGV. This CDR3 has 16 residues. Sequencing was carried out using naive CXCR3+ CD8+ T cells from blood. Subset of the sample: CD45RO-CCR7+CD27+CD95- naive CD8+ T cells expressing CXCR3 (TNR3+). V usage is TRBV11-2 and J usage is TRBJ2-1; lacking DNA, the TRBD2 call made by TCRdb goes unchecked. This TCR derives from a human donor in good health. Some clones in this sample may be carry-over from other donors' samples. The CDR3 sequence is CASSLDGPGLYNEQFF.